The 5 T cell receptor beta chains below were found in one sample sequenced in a study of molecular identifiers for immune sequencing clone quantification. TCRdb re-called the PCR reads with MiXCR, one entry per CDR3 protein. The profile shows 15,000 to 20,000 distinct CDR3 sequences, about a fifth of them singletons. The sequenced material came from naive CD8+ T cells from blood, with Jurkat cell RNA spiked in. Subset indicated: FACS-sorted CD8+CD4-CCR7+CD45RA+ naive T cells. The receptors here all came from a human donor in good health. Some libraries in this study had Jurkat cell RNA spiked in.

Regarding this clonotype: A much larger clone lies one base from this, so it may be a read error. This sequence joins TRBV12-3 or TRBV12-4 and TRBJ2-7, with 11 bases matching TRBD1. The CDR3 totals 15 residues. The CDR3 nucleotides are TGTGCCAGCAGTTTTGGGACAGGGGGATTTTACGAGCGGTACTTC. It is translated as CASSFGTGGFYERYF.

The genes are TRBV7-6 and TRBJ2-5; 9 positions match TRBD1. The CDR3 is made up of 14 amino acids. Germline-derived CDR1 and CDR2 are SGHVS and FNYEAQ. J lost 4 bases, V lost 5 bases, and 5 bases had no gene match. The CDR3: CASSTRQGGETQYF. Here the CDR3 DNA reads TGTGCCAGCAGCACCCGACAGGGGGGAGAGACCCAGTACTTC. The full variable domain, with the rest looked up from reference TRBV7-6 and TRBJ2-5, is GAGVSQSPRYKVTKRGQDVALRCDPISGHVSLYWYRQALGQGPEFLTYFNYEAQQDKSGLPNDRFSAERPEGSISTLTIQRTEQRDSAMYRCASSTRQGGETQYFGPGTRLLVL.

Of note for this clonotype: This may stem from a read error, because a much larger clone lies one nucleotide away. This chain links TRBV29-1 with TRBJ1-2; D unclear. CDR1 is SQVTM, CDR2 ANQGSEA, per germline. There are 13 residues in the CDR3. Trimming pared 0 bases from V and 3 bases from J, leaving 8 bases between. CDR3 protein: CSVEEDFHYGYTF. CDR3 nucleotides: TGCAGCGTTGAAGAGGATTTCCACTATGGCTACACCTTC.

This clonotype appeared a few times. The genes are TRBV28 and TRBJ2-5; maybe TRBD1 (6 bases). Trimming removed 6 bases at V and 10 bases at J, with 24 bases between. The length of the CDR3 is 15 residues. In germline, CDR1 is MDHEN, CDR2 SYDVKM. DNA of the CDR3: TGTGCCAGCAGCTTGCAGGGGTGGATGAAAGGGGTCCAGTACTTC. It codes for CASSLQGWMKGVQYF.

This clonotype was counted a single time. A much larger clone lies a single base off, so this may be a read error. The chain couples TRBV5-5 to TRBJ2-7; 7 bases are a match to TRBD2. This CDR3 has 12 residues. Germline V gene data show CDR1 as SGHKS and CDR2 as YYEKEE (reference sequence). The V segment lost 3 bases and the J segment 5 bases; nucleotides outside the gene matches: 2. The CDR3 loop reads CASSWAGDEQYF. CDR3 DNA: TGTGCCAGCAGCTGGGCGGGGGACGAGCAGTACTTC.